This T cell receptor beta chain comes out of a study of blood T cell repertoires in COVID-19. About the study: Italy, Spain and the United States were the sources of the convalescent and acute COVID-19 samples. PBMCs, B-cell-depleted T cells, or T cells were the source of the cDNA or gDNA that made up the material.

The germline V and J ends were trimmed by 5 bases and 5 bases, with 10 bases remaining between them. The length of the CDR3 is 12 residues. From germline, CDR1 is SGHRS and CDR2 YFSETQ. Original processing methods: It was from reference gene primer amplification that nucleated cell counts were estimated. The table came from immunoSEQ multiplex PCR; TCRdb's copy has only in-frame clones and leaves some out. The DNA was the basis for D and trimming; V, J and clone size are from that table. The data contain about 69,000 clones, roughly 85% of them singletons. The chain is built from TRBV5-1 and TRBJ2-5; D is possibly TRBD2 (7 bases). This clonotype was sampled from a man at least 80 years old with acute or convalescent COVID-19. Sequences were obtained from peripheral blood. The DNA for the CDR3 is TGCGCCAGCAGAAGGGGGGGTGAGACCCAGTACTTC. Residues: CASRRGGETQYF.